The sequence of this T cell receptor beta chain was determined in a study of response to subunit inactivated influenza vaccine. Ten or more counts support this clonotype. From the RT-PCR reads, TCRdb called clonotypes with MiXCR, one entry per CDR3 protein. The sample has roughly 570,000 distinct CDR3 sequences; 10% to 15% are singletons. Germline CDR1 and CDR2: DFQATT and SNEGSKA (reference sequence). The CDR3 spans 13 residues. V was pared by 3 bases and J by 3 bases, with 5 bases of the junction left unmatched. The material sequenced was PBMCs from blood, taken 40 to 50 days after vaccination. The V call is TRBV20-1, the J call TRBJ2-7, with 7 bases matching TRBD2. This sequence was found in a man aged 50-59 years who received an inactivated influenza vaccine. The CDR3, as DNA: TGCAGTGCTAGGCTGCGGGAGAGCTACGAGCAGTACTTC. This codes for CSARLRESYEQYF.